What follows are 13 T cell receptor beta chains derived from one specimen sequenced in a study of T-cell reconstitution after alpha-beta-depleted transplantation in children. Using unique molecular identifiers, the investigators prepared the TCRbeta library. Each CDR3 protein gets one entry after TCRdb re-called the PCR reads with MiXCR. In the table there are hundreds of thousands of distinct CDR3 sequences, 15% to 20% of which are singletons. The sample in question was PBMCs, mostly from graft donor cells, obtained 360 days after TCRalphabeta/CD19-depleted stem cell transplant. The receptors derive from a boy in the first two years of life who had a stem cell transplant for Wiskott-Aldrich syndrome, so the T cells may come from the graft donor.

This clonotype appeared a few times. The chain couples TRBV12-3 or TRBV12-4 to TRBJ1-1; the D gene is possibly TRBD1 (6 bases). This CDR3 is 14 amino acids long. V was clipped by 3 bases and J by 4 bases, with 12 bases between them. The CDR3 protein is CASSFLQGVTEAFF. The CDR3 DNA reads TGTGCCAGCAGTTTCCTACAGGGCGTCACTGAAGCTTTCTTT.

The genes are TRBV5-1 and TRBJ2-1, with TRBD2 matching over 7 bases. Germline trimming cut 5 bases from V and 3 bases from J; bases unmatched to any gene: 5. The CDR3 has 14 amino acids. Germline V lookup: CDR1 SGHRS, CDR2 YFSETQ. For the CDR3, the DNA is TGCGCCAGCAGTCGGGGGGACCTCTACAATGAGCAGTTCTTC. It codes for CASSRGDLYNEQFF.

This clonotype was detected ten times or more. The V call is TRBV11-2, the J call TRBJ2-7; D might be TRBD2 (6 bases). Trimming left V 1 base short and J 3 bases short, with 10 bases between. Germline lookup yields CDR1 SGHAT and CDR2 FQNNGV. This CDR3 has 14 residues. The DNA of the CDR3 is TGTGCCAGCAGCTTAGGGGACGGGAGCTACGAGCAGTACTTC. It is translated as CASSLGDGSYEQYF.

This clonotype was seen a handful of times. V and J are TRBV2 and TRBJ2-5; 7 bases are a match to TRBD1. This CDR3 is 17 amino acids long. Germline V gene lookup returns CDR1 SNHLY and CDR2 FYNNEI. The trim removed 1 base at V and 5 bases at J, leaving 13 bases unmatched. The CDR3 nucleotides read TGTGCCAGCAGTGAAGAAGTGAGAACAGGGGCGGCGGAGACCCAGTACTTC. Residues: CASSEEVRTGAAETQYF.

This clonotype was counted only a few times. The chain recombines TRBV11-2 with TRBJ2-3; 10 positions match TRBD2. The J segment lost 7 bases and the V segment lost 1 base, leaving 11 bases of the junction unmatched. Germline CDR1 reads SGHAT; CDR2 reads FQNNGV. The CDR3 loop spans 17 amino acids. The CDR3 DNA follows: TGTGCCAGCAGCTTAGTCCTCAGCGGGGGGGCGATAAATACGCAGTATTTT. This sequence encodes CASSLVLSGGAINTQYF.

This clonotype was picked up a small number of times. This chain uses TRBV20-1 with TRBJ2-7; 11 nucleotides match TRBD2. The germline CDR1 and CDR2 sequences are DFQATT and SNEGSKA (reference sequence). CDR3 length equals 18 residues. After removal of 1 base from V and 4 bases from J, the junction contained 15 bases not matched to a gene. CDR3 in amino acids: CSARVGVGLAGGLYEQYF. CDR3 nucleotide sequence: TGCAGTGCTAGAGTGGGGGTAGGGCTAGCGGGGGGCTTGTACGAGCAGTACTTC.

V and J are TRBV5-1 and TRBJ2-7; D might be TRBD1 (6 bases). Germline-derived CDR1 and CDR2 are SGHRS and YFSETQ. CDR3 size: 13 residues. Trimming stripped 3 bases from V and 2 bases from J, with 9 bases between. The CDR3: CASSWDIAYEQYF. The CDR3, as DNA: TGCGCCAGCAGCTGGGACATAGCCTACGAGCAGTACTTC.

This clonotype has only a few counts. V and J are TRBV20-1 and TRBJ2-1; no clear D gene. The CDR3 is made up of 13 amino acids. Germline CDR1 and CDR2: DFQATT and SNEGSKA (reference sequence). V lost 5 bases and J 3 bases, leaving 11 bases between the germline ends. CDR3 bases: TGCAGTGCTCGCCTCGACGGCTACAATGAGCAGTTCTTC. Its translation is CSARLDGYNEQFF.

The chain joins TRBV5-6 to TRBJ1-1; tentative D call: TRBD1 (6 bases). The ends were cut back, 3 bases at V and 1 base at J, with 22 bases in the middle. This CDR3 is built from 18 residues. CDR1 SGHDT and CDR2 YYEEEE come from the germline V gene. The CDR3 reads CASSSRDITTHKNTEAFF. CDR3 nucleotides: TGTGCCAGCAGCTCACGGGACATAACAACTCATAAGAACACTGAAGCTTTCTTT.

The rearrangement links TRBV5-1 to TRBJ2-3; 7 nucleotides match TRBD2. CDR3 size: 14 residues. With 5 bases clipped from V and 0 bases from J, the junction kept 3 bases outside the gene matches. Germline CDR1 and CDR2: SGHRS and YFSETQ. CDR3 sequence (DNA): TGCGCCAGCAGGGGAGGGACTAGCACAGATACGCAGTATTTT. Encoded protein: CASRGGTSTDTQYF.

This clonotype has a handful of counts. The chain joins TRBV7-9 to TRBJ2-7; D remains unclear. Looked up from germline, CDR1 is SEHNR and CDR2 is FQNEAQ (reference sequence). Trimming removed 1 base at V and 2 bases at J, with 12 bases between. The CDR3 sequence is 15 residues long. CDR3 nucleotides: TGTGCCAGCAGCTTAGACTCAGGAACGGCCTACGAGCAGTACTTC. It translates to CASSLDSGTAYEQYF.

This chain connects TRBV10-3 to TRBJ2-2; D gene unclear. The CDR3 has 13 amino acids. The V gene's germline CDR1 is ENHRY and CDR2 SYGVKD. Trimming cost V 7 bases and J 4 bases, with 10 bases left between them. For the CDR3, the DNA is TGTGCCATCAAGGGATATAGCACCGGGGAGCTGTTTTTT. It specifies CAIKGYSTGELFF.

The CDR3 here is CASSRRTGTNEKLFF. The CDR3 DNA is TGTGCCAGCAGCCGGAGGACAGGGACTAATGAAAAACTGTTTTTT. The chain carries TRBV3-1 and TRBJ1-4, with 8 nucleotides matching TRBD1. The CDR3 runs 15 residues. Germline CDR1 LGHDT, CDR2 YNNKEL (reference sequence). V was pared by 4 bases and J by 2 bases, with 3 bases of the junction left unmatched.